The text below deals with one TCR beta chain. Its target is not known. The source of the sample is a study of cytomegalovirus exposure and HLA in healthy donors. This CDR3 has 17 residues. V lost 2 bases and J 8 bases, leaving 21 bases between the germline ends. Germline V CDR1 and CDR2: LGHNA, YNFKEQ. Points from the study as a whole: Rare TCR sequences predominated, though certain public TCRs were found in many donors.

The PCR had 60 Vbeta and 13 Jbeta primers. In the study's own analysis: Roughly 12 million of some 80 million unique TCR beta chains were shared, per a later count. Sequencing was performed with immunoSEQ multiplex PCR; in TCRdb, only in-frame clones are kept and a portion is missing. D and trimming were read from the DNA, whereas the V and J calls and clone size are those reported in that table. Its clone listing holds 30,000 to 50,000 clones. V usage is TRBV4-2 and J usage is TRBJ1-4; no clear D. Specimen: PBMCs. The clonotype comes from a woman under 40 in good health and CMV-seropositive. DNA for the CDR3: TGTGCCAGCAGCCAACTCCCGACGGGGAGCGAGGGAGAAAAACTGTTTTTT. It codes for CASSQLPTGSEGEKLFF.